This T cell receptor (beta chain) appears in the sequencing data of a study of sequential checkpoint blockade in melanoma. Overall study: First-line arms were nivolumab then ipilimumab, or the reverse, randomized 1:1.

The treatment is: randomized to nivolumab then ipilimumab (arm A) or the reverse (arm B). No patient had prior DNA-damaging chemotherapy. PBMC sorting kept live CD3+CD8+ cells without CD19 or CD56. This clone was recorded a few times. Measured with immunoSEQ multiplex PCR; TCRdb has only the in-frame clones, and not every one. The sample lists approximately 11,000 clones; about three quarters were seen once. Unmatched junction bases numbered 2, after V lost 3 bases and J lost 8 bases. The CDR3 runs to 14 residues. Germline lookup yields CDR1 LNHNV and CDR2 YYDKDF (reference sequence). V is TRBV15 and J is TRBJ2-1, with 12 bases aligning to TRBD2. The sequencing used CD8+ T cells sorted from blood (inferred from file names), collected from a patient given nivolumab and ipilimumab in sequence. This TCR derives from a human donor with melanoma. Written as DNA, the CDR3 is TGTGCCACCAGCAGGACTAGCGGGAGCTATGAGCAGTTCTTC. Translation gives CATSRTSGSYEQFF. Drawing the rest from reference TRBV15 and TRBJ2-1, the complete variable domain is DAMVIQNPRYQVTQFGKPVTLSCSQTLNHNVMYWYQQKSSQAPKLLFHYYDKDFNNEADTPDNFQSRRPNTSFCFLDIRSPGLGDTAMYLCATSRTSGSYEQFFGPGTRLTVL.